One sample yielded the 15 T cell receptor beta chains listed below, sequenced in a study of blood T cell repertoires in COVID-19. Clones were sequenced by immunoSEQ multiplex PCR, and TCRdb holds only the in-frame ones, with some missing. The sample holds a few hundred thousand clones, roughly 83% seen once. Input material: PBMCs or T cells enriched from blood (not recorded which). These receptors were obtained from a middle-aged woman with acute COVID-19.

This sequence joins TRBV29-1 and TRBJ1-1, with D uncertain. V was cut by 7 bases and J by 2 bases, with 14 bases left in between. The CDR3 sequence is 13 residues long. CDR1 and CDR2 from the germline V gene are SQVTM and ANQGSEA. This chain's CDR3 is CSGAWAGNTEAFF. CDR3 nucleotides: TGCAGCGGAGCCTGGGCAGGAAACACTGAAGCTTTCTTT.

This chain connects TRBV9 to TRBJ2-1; TRBD1 matches 7 bases. CDR1 SGDLS and CDR2 YYNGEE come from the germline V gene. The CDR3 contains 15 residues. V gave up 4 bases and J gave up 5 bases; unmatched junction bases: 9. CDR3 loop: CASSYRDSTDNEQFF. CDR3 bases: TGTGCCAGCAGCTACCGGGACAGCACCGACAATGAGCAGTTCTTC.

This clone was found once. The chain joins TRBV24-1 to TRBJ1-6, with 8 bases aligning to TRBD1. With V trimmed by 4 bases and J by 14 bases, 3 bases remained unmatched. The CDR3 is made up of 12 amino acids. The germline CDR1 and CDR2 sequences are KGHDR and SFDVKD. Here the CDR3 reads CATSETQGALHF. In DNA form, the CDR3 reads TGTGCCACCAGTGAAACACAGGGGGCCCTCCACTTT.

This clone was seen just once. CDR3 in DNA: TGTGCCAGCAGTTTTCTCCCGGGAGAAGCTTTCTTT. As protein: CASSFLPGEAFF. The chain uses TRBV27 and TRBJ1-1; D remains ambiguous. Germline CDR1 reads MNHEY; CDR2 reads SMNVEV (reference sequence). CDR3 length equals 12 residues. Trimming removed 3 bases at V and 8 bases at J, with 10 bases between.

A few counts support this clone. DNA of the CDR3: TGTGCCAGCTCACGTACCGAGCAGAACACTGAAGCTTTCTTT. It translates to CASSRTEQNTEAFF. The chain carries TRBV18 and TRBJ1-1; the D is unclear. In germline, CDR1 is KGHSH, CDR2 LQKENI. CDR3 length equals 14 residues. Trimming left V 4 bases short and J 1 base short, with 10 bases between.

The rearrangement joins TRBV3-1 (or the pseudogene TRBV3-2) to TRBJ1-2; 9 nucleotides align to TRBD1. The CDR3 sequence is 15 residues long. Germline lookup yields CDR1 LGHDT and CDR2 YNNKEL (reference sequence). V trimming: 4 bases; J trimming: 7 bases; junction bases outside the gene matches: 10. CDR3 sequence: CASSPATGGAGGYTF. The CDR3 nucleotides read TGTGCCAGCAGCCCGGCTACAGGGGGCGCGGGTGGCTACACCTTC.

The chain recombines TRBV7-9 with TRBJ1-6, with a tentative D call TRBD1 (6 bases). CDR1 SEHNR and CDR2 FQNEAQ come from the germline V gene (reference sequence). CDR3 length equals 14 residues. With 6 bases removed from V and 6 bases from J, the gap between germline ends came to 12 bases. The CDR3 region is CASSLQGGNSPLHF. The CDR3 DNA reads as TGTGCCAGCAGTCTACAGGGCGGTAATTCACCCCTCCACTTT. Looking up the rest from reference TRBV7-9 and TRBJ1-6 gives the full variable domain: DTGVSQNPRHKITKRGQNVTFRCDPISEHNRLYWYRQTLGQGPEFLTYFQNEAQLEKSRLLSDRFSAERPKGSFSTLEIQRTEQGDSAMYLCASSLQGGNSPLHFGNGTRLTVT.

The gene calls are TRBV28 and TRBJ2-4; the match to TRBD1 covers 7 bases. This CDR3 contains 15 residues. The V segment lost 7 bases and the J segment 6 bases; nucleotides outside the gene matches: 12. Per the germline V gene, CDR1 is MDHEN and CDR2 is SYDVKM. In DNA form, the CDR3 reads TGTGCCAGCATCTACAACAGGGGTGAAGGAAACATTCAGTACTTC. Translating gives CASIYNRGEGNIQYF.

This chain uses TRBV4-1 with TRBJ1-1; no reliable D call. The CDR3 sequence is 15 residues long. Germline V lookup: CDR1 MGHRA, CDR2 YSYEKL. The V end was cut by 0 bases, the J end by 1 base, with 9 bases between. The CDR3: CASSQDRAGNTEAFF. CDR3 in DNA: TGCGCCAGCAGCCAAGATAGGGCGGGGAACACTGAAGCTTTCTTT.

The chain carries TRBV10-3 and TRBJ2-1; 9 nucleotides agree with TRBD1. This CDR3 contains 15 residues. V shed 6 bases and J 9 bases; nucleotides not matched to a gene: 12. Germline assignment: CDR1 ENHRY and CDR2 SYGVKD. The CDR3 protein is CAIREPGQGSREQFF. CDR3 DNA sequence: TGTGCCATCAGGGAGCCGGGACAGGGAAGTCGTGAGCAGTTCTTC.

This sequence joins TRBV28 and TRBJ2-1; 9 nucleotides agree with TRBD2. Germline loops: CDR1 MDHEN, CDR2 SYDVKM. V shed 6 bases and J 1 base; nucleotides not matched to a gene: 4. CDR3 size: 15 residues. CDR3 region: CASSTTSGSYNEQFF. In nucleotides, the CDR3 is TGTGCCAGCAGCACGACTAGCGGATCCTACAATGAGCAGTTCTTC.

This clone was counted a few times. As DNA, the CDR3 is TGCGCCAGCAGCCAAGTAGGGGACAGAACTTTGGGGAGGAATTCACCCCTCCACTTT. Its protein product is CASSQVGDRTLGRNSPLHF. V gene TRBV4-1 combines with J gene TRBJ1-6; 7 bases agree with TRBD1. V was clipped by 1 base and J by 7 bases; unmatched bases: 16. The germline CDR1 and CDR2 sequences are MGHRA and YSYEKL. CDR3 length equals 19 residues.

The chain is built from TRBV7-9 and TRBJ1-1; D is ambiguous. V shed 4 bases and J shed 5 bases, with 8 bases lying between them. Per germline, CDR1 SEHNR and CDR2 FQNEAQ (reference sequence). The CDR3 runs to 12 residues. The CDR3 DNA reads as TGTGCCAGCAGCTCCCCGGGGACTGAAGCTTTCTTT. Protein: CASSSPGTEAFF.

The chain has TRBV12-3 or TRBV12-4 and TRBJ2-1, with a tentative D call TRBD2 (5 bases). V was shortened by 7 bases and J by 2 bases, with 9 bases between the two germline ends. The CDR3 consists of 13 residues. The CDR3 reads CASIEGAYNEQFF. The CDR3 DNA reads as TGTGCCAGCATCGAGGGAGCCTACAATGAGCAGTTCTTC.

J is TRBJ2-7 and V is TRBV6-1, with 9 bases that match TRBD1. Germline V gene sequence: CDR1 MNHNS, CDR2 SASEGT. V trimming: 4 bases; J trimming: 6 bases; junction bases outside the gene matches: 13. CDR3 size: 16 residues. The CDR3 reads CASSARPWDREGEQYF. As DNA, the CDR3 is TGTGCCAGCAGTGCCCGACCTTGGGACAGGGAAGGCGAGCAGTACTTC.